Listed below are T cell receptor beta chains from one sample, sequenced in a study of CD8 T cells in Susac syndrome. TCRdb itself ran the immunoSEQ multiplex PCR reads through MiXCR, one entry per CDR3 protein. The sample has some 150,000 distinct CDR3 sequences; nearly 97% are singletons. Sequencing input: CD8+ T cells from PBMCs. The source is a human donor with multiple sclerosis. CDR3s include the opening cysteine and the closing phenylalanine or tryptophan. A D gene is named only where the DNA matches it firmly. Expanded clones get a size class; other rows say once, few or many, or leave the size out.

TRBV27,.,TRBJ2-5,.,TGTGCCAGCAGTTTATTTGGGTCAGGGCAAGAGACCCAGTACTTC,CASSLFGSGQETQYF
TRBV12-3/TRBV12-4,.,TRBJ1-1,.,TGTGCCAGCAGCCCAATTACAGTTATGAACACTGAAGCTTTCTTT,CASSPITVMNTEAFF
TRBV20-1,.,TRBJ2-1,.,TGCAGTGCTAGTGCCCCCTTAAACAATGAGCAGTTCTTC,CSASAPLNNEQFF
TRBV29-1,.,TRBJ2-7,TRBD2,TGCAGCGTTGAGACAAGCGGGGTGGGCTCCTACGAGCAGTACTTC,CSVETSGVGSYEQYF
TRBV6-5,.,TRBJ1-5,.,TGTGCCAGCAGTTACACAGGGAACCAGCCCCAGCATTTT,CASSYTGNQPQHF
TRBV2,once,TRBJ1-1,.,TGTGCCAGCATCGAGGTCGGCATGAACACTGAAGCTTTCTTT,CASIEVGMNTEAFF
TRBV4-2,few,TRBJ1-1,.,TGTGCCAGCAGCCCTCAGGGGAACACTGAAGCTTTCTTT,CASSPQGNTEAFF
TRBV29-1,once,TRBJ2-1,.,TGCAGCGTTGACCCCGGGACCGCTCCTTACAATGAGCAGTTCTTC,CSVDPGTAPYNEQFF
TRBV29-1,.,TRBJ2-5,TRBD1,TGCAGCGTGAACGGACAGGGGGGACAAGAGACCCAGTACTTC,CSVNGQGGQETQYF
TRBV7-9,.,TRBJ2-3,TRBD2,TGTGCCAGCAGCTTAGTTCTTCGGACTAGCGGCACAGATACGCAGTATTTT,CASSLVLRTSGTDTQYF
TRBV7-8,.,TRBJ2-1,TRBD2,TGTGCCAGCAGCTTAGCGGGCGGGGGGGCCTCCTACAATGAGCAGTTCTTC,CASSLAGGGASYNEQFF
TRBV4-2,.,TRBJ2-7,TRBD2,TGTGCCAGCAGCCAAGGGGCGGGACTAGCGGAAAGCTCCTACGAGCAGTACTTC,CASSQGAGLAESSYEQYF
TRBV27,.,TRBJ2-7,TRBD2,TGTGCCAGCAGTATAACCGGGACTAGCCCTTTCTACGAGCAGTACTTC,CASSITGTSPFYEQYF
TRBV12-3/TRBV12-4,.,TRBJ2-5,.,TGTGCCAGCAGTGGCGGCCTTCCCCGGGCAGAGACCCAGTACTTC,CASSGGLPRAETQYF
TRBV4-1,.,TRBJ1-1,.,TGCGCCAGCAATCCGGGCCCCGAGTTCTTCAGTGAAGCTTTCTTT,CASNPGPEFFSEAFF
TRBV29-1,.,TRBJ2-3,.,TGCAGCGCCGAGACAGCGCGGGGCCTTCGGGATACGCAGTATTTT,CSAETARGLRDTQYF
TRBV11-2,.,TRBJ2-1,.,TGTGCCAGCAGCCCCCTCCGGTTTGACTACAATGAGCAGTTCTTC,CASSPLRFDYNEQFF
TRBV3-1,once,TRBJ2-5,.,TGTGCCAGCAGCCAAGGACTACAAGAGACCCAGTACTTC,CASSQGLQETQYF
TRBV11-2,.,TRBJ2-7,.,TGTGCCAGCAGCTTTCCCGGGGCTTCGTACGAGCAGTACTTC,CASSFPGASYEQYF
TRBV7-8,.,TRBJ1-1,.,TGTGCCAGCAGCTCAGGGATTAACACTGAAGCTTTCTTT,CASSSGINTEAFF
TRBV29-1,.,TRBJ2-3,.,TGCAGCGTTGAAATGGGTCGGGGAGGCACAGATACGCAGTATTTT,CSVEMGRGGTDTQYF
TRBV12-3/TRBV12-4,.,TRBJ2-5,TRBD1,TGTGCCAGCAGTGAGACCAGGGCAGGGGGCTTCGGAGAGACCCAGTACTTC,CASSETRAGGFGETQYF
TRBV12-3/TRBV12-4,once,TRBJ1-1,TRBD1,TGTGCCAGCAGTTTAGCACGACAGGGCACAAACACTGAAGCTTTCTTT,CASSLARQGTNTEAFF
TRBV20-1,.,TRBJ1-1,.,TGCAGTGATTCGGGGGGCACTGAAGCTTTCTTT,CSDSGGTEAFF
TRBV3-1,.,TRBJ2-5,.,TGTGCCAGCAGCCCTGGTTCCTGGGAGACCCAGTACTTC,CASSPGSWETQYF
TRBV29-1,.,TRBJ1-2,TRBD1,TGCAGCGTGAGTCCCGGGACAGGCGGGTACACCTTC,CSVSPGTGGYTF
TRBV29-1,.,TRBJ1-1,.,TGCAGCGTTGGAAGTCTAGGTCTCAGGGGCGCGAGAGTAACGAACACTGAAGCTTTCTTT,CSVGSLGLRGARVTNTEAFF
TRBV15,.,TRBJ2-7,.,TGTGCCACCAGCCCTTACCCTGGGACGGGCGCAACTGGCGAGCAGTACTTC,CATSPYPGTGATGEQYF
TRBV27,.,TRBJ1-1,TRBD1,TGTGCCAGCACCCCGATAAGGACAGGGACCATGAACGCTGAAGCTTTCTTT,CASTPIRTGTMNAEAFF
TRBV30,.,TRBJ1-1,.,TGTGCCTGGAACGTGGGAACTGAAGCTTTCTTT,CAWNVGTEAFF
TRBV2,.,TRBJ2-7,.,TGTGCCAGCAGTCCATGGAGGCCCGGAGGGTACGAGCAGTACTTC,CASSPWRPGGYEQYF
TRBV15,.,TRBJ1-5,.,TGTGCCACCAGCAGAGCAGGGTTGGGTCAGCCCCAGCATTTT,CATSRAGLGQPQHF
TRBV6-5,.,TRBJ2-1,TRBD2,TGTGCCAGCAGTTACGGCACTAGCGGAAGCAATGAGCAGTTCTTC,CASSYGTSGSNEQFF
TRBV5-1,once,TRBJ2-1,.,TGCGCCAGCAGCCTATACGTCGACGGACGGAATGAGCAGTTCTTC,CASSLYVDGRNEQFF
TRBV29-1,once,TRBJ2-2,.,TGCAGCGTTGAACGCGGGGAGCTGTTTTTT,CSVERGELFF
TRBV30,.,TRBJ1-2,.,TGTGCCTGGAGTGTACTTTATGGCTACACCTTC,CAWSVLYGYTF
TRBV7-8,.,TRBJ2-1,TRBD1,TGTGCCAGCAGCTTTGGACAGGGCCACAATGAGCAGTTCTTC,CASSFGQGHNEQFF
TRBV19,.,TRBJ1-1,.,TGTGCCAGTAGTCCCGGCCCCGGGGGCGAAGCTTTCTTT,CASSPGPGGEAFF
TRBV14,.,TRBJ2-1,TRBD1,TGTGCCAGCAGCCAACCAAGCAACAGGGGGAATGAGCAGTTCTTC,CASSQPSNRGNEQFF
TRBV30,.,TRBJ2-1,TRBD1,TGTGCCTGGTCTTTAGGGGGCAGCTCCTACAATGAGCAGTTCTTC,CAWSLGGSSYNEQFF
TRBV20-1,.,TRBJ2-3,TRBD2,TGCAGTGCTCACACCGGGACTAGCGGGGGGGCCGGCGCAGATACGCAGTATTTT,CSAHTGTSGGAGADTQYF
TRBV27,.,TRBJ2-1,TRBD2,TGTGCCAGCAGTGGACTAGAGTTCGGGGGTGAGCAGTTCTTC,CASSGLEFGGEQFF
TRBV5-6,.,TRBJ2-7,TRBD1,TGTGCCAGCAGCCCCGGGACAGTGGACTACGAGCAGTACTTC,CASSPGTVDYEQYF
TRBV12-3/TRBV12-4,.,TRBJ1-4,TRBD1,TGTGCCAGCAGCCTGACAGGGGGGAGGGAAAAACTGTTTTTT,CASSLTGGREKLFF
TRBV5-6,.,TRBJ2-3,TRBD2,TGTGCCAGCAGCCCTGGTAGCGGGGGGTACACAGATACGCAGTATTTT,CASSPGSGGYTDTQYF
TRBV13,.,TRBJ2-7,.,TGTGCCAGCAGCTTCCAAGGAATGGGATTAAGTATTTACGAGCAGTACTTC,CASSFQGMGLSIYEQYF
TRBV15,once,TRBJ2-1,.,TGTGCCACCAGCAGAGAAGCCCCCGGGGGTCGCAATGAGCAGTTCTTC,CATSREAPGGRNEQFF
TRBV12-3/TRBV12-4,.,TRBJ1-2,.,TGTGCCAGCAGTCCAGGAAAGGGGGGCCCCTATGGCTACACCTTC,CASSPGKGGPYGYTF
TRBV9,once,TRBJ1-2,.,TGTGCCAGCAGCGTAGATAATGCCCACGGGACCGATGGCTACACCTTC,CASSVDNAHGTDGYTF
TRBV11-2,.,TRBJ1-1,.,TGTGCCAGCAGCTCCATGGGAGGGGGCACTGAAGCTTTCTTT,CASSSMGGGTEAFF
TRBV30,.,TRBJ1-5,.,TGTGCCTGGGGCCCATGGGGCAATCAGCCCCAGCATTTT,CAWGPWGNQPQHF
TRBV15,.,TRBJ2-1,.,TGTGCCACCAGCACCGGCCGGGGGGCTAACAATGAGCAGTTCTTC,CATSTGRGANNEQFF
TRBV2,.,TRBJ2-1,TRBD2,TGTGCCAGCAGCACCGGGACTACCCACAATGAGCAGTTCTTC,CASSTGTTHNEQFF
TRBV29-1,.,TRBJ2-7,TRBD1,TGCAGCGTGGACAGGGGGCGTGGGGAGCAGTACTTC,CSVDRGRGEQYF
TRBV29-1,.,TRBJ1-4,.,TGCAGCGTCGTCTGGGGTGAAAAACTGTTTTTT,CSVVWGEKLFF
TRBV28,few,TRBJ1-5,.,TGTGCCAGCAGTCCCGGGGGCAATCAGCCCCAGCATTTT,CASSPGGNQPQHF